These 32 T cell receptor beta chains share one sample of origin, sequenced in a study of shared clonotypes between healthy human individuals. TCRdb keeps only in-frame clones here, not all; method: immunoSEQ multiplex PCR. The sample holds fewer than 1.4 million clones, 70% to 80% seen once. Sequenced sample: memory CD4+ T cells from PBMCs. Subset reported: CD45RA-negative fraction. The source of these receptors is a young man in good health. Some clones in this sample may be carry-over from other donors' samples.

On this clone: This sample includes further DNA sequences coding for the same CDR3. The V and J genes are TRBV9 and TRBJ1-5; D call uncertain. Trimming shortened V by 0 bases and J by 6 bases, and 7 bases separated the two germline ends. The CDR3 covers 13 residues. Per germline, CDR1 SGDLS and CDR2 YYNGEE. The CDR3 is CASSVGLGQPQHF. For the CDR3, the DNA is TGTGCCAGCAGCGTAGGACTTGGTCAGCCCCAGCATTTT.

The genes are TRBV7-6 and TRBJ2-2, with TRBD2 matching 7 bases. The CDR3 runs 15 residues. The V gene's germline CDR1 is SGHVS and CDR2 FNYEAQ. The junction had 11 bases not matched to a gene; V was cut back by 6 bases and J by 7 bases. CDR3 bases: TGTGCCAGCAGTCCTATTGGCGGGGGAGGCGGGGAGCTGTTTTTT. Its translation is CASSPIGGGGGELFF.

CDR3 nucleotides: TGTGCCAGTAGTATTAATGGGTGGACAGATACGCAGTATTTT. Translation gives CASSINGWTDTQYF. This chain connects TRBV19 to TRBJ2-3; no definite D call. The germline V gene has CDR1 LNHDA and CDR2 SQIVND (reference sequence). The CDR3 totals 14 residues. V lost 3 bases to trimming and J lost 3 bases, with 10 bases between them.

The V gene is TRBV5-1, the J gene TRBJ1-1; D unresolved. There are 13 residues in the CDR3. V was pared by 7 bases and J by 4 bases, with 14 bases between. CDR1 is SGHRS, CDR2 YFSETQ, per germline. Here the CDR3 reads CASWSPGFTEAFF. The CDR3 nucleotides are TGCGCCAGCTGGTCCCCGGGGTTCACTGAAGCTTTCTTT.

This clone was detected only a few times. The chain carries TRBV27 and TRBJ1-1; D ambiguous. The V gene's germline CDR1 is MNHEY and CDR2 SMNVEV (reference sequence). Trimming removed 0 bases at V and 2 bases at J, with 10 bases between. The CDR3 totals 15 residues. DNA of the CDR3: TGTGCCAGCAGTTTATCGGGAGTTCTCAACACTGAAGCTTTCTTT. Translation gives CASSLSGVLNTEAFF.

The gene calls are TRBV29-1 and TRBJ2-5; D call uncertain. CDR3 length: 10 residues. The germline V gene has CDR1 SQVTM and CDR2 ANQGSEA. Between the trimmed V and J ends, which lost 5 bases and 3 bases, there was a span of 4 bases. CDR3 in amino acids: CSVRKETQYF. CDR3 DNA sequence: TGCAGCGTTCGAAAAGAGACCCAGTACTTC.

The chain combines TRBV19 with TRBJ1-4, with 7 bases matching TRBD1. Germline values: CDR1 LNHDA, CDR2 SQIVND (reference sequence). Trimming at V came to 7 bases and at J to 0 bases, leaving 5 bases not matched to a gene. This CDR3 is 15 amino acids long. DNA of the CDR3: TGTGCCAGTAAGGGGGCCGGTCCAACTAATGAAAAACTGTTTTTT. Translation gives CASKGAGPTNEKLFF.

This chain uses TRBV28 with TRBJ2-7; possible D gene TRBD2, 6 bases. CDR1 is MDHEN, CDR2 SYDVKM, per germline. V was pared by 5 bases and J by 4 bases, with 15 bases between. CDR3 length: 14 amino acids. CDR3 nucleotide sequence: TGTGCCAGCAGTCTGACTAGTGCTCAATACGAGCAGTACTTC. Translating it yields CASSLTSAQYEQYF. Complete variable domain (other parts from reference TRBV28 and TRBJ2-7): DVKVTQSSRYLVKRTGEKVFLECVQDMDHENMFWYRQDPGLGLRLIYFSYDVKMKEKGDIPEGYSVSREKKERFSLILESASTNQTSMYLCASSLTSAQYEQYFGPGTRLTVT.

V and J are TRBV5-6 and TRBJ1-2; D possibly corresponds to TRBD1 (6 bases). The V gene lost 2 bases and the J gene lost 7 bases, with 12 bases spanning the gap. Germline CDR1 reads SGHDT; CDR2 reads YYEEEE. This CDR3 is built from 13 residues. Here the CDR3 reads CASSLNREFGYTF. The CDR3 DNA reads as TGTGCCAGCAGCTTAAACAGGGAGTTTGGCTACACCTTC.

The table lists this clone with many counts. The J gene is TRBJ1-4, the V gene TRBV14, with D unresolved. The CDR3 totals 11 residues. In germline, CDR1 is SGHDN, CDR2 FVKESK. V shed 0 bases and J shed 14 bases, with 7 bases lying between them. The CDR3 reads CASSQEGRLFF. The CDR3 nucleotides read TGTGCCAGCAGCCAAGAGGGCAGGCTGTTTTTT.

This clone was recorded only once. CDR3 coding DNA: TGTGCCAGCAGCCCGCGGGACGGCCCAAATGAAAAACTGTTTTTT. It yields the protein CASSPRDGPNEKLFF. The chain carries TRBV5-6 and TRBJ1-4; a possible D gene is TRBD1 (5 bases). In germline, CDR1 is SGHDT, CDR2 YYEEEE. V was pared by 4 bases and J by 5 bases, with 15 bases between. The CDR3 totals 15 residues.

The V call is TRBV18, the J call TRBJ2-5; D perhaps matches TRBD1 (5 bases). Germline CDR1 is KGHSH and CDR2 is LQKENI. The V end lost 5 bases, the J end lost 3 bases, and 10 bases lay between the germline ends. The CDR3 has 13 residues. CDR3 amino acids: CASSGAIEETQYF. In nucleotides, the CDR3 is TGTGCCAGCTCAGGGGCAATCGAAGAGACCCAGTACTTC.

The rearrangement links TRBV7-8 to TRBJ2-3; D possibly corresponds to TRBD2 (5 bases). The CDR3 sequence is 12 residues long. Germline assignment: CDR1 SGHVS and CDR2 FQNEAQ. Trimming removed 10 bases from V and 6 bases from J, with 14 bases in between. This chain's CDR3 is CATAREMDTQYF. CDR3 sequence (DNA): TGTGCCACAGCTAGGGAGATGGATACGCAGTATTTT.

The chain has TRBV6-6 and TRBJ2-7, with TRBD1 matching 9 bases. Per the germline V gene, CDR1 is MNHNY and CDR2 is SVGAGI (reference sequence). V gave up 6 bases and J gave up 6 bases; unmatched junction bases: 6. This CDR3 is built from 13 residues. CDR3 residues: CASSPGQGGEQYF. The CDR3 DNA follows: TGTGCCAGCAGCCCGGGACAGGGCGGCGAGCAGTACTTC.

CDR3 nucleotide sequence: TGCAGCGCGGGACACCAGAACACTGAAGCTTTCTTT. Protein sequence: CSAGHQNTEAFF. The genes are TRBV29-1 and TRBJ1-1, with D perhaps matching TRBD1 (6 bases). Germline CDR1 is SQVTM and CDR2 is ANQGSEA. V was trimmed by 7 bases and J by 1 base, leaving 10 bases between them. CDR3 size: 12 residues.

This clone was counted a few times. Different DNA sequences within this sample yield the same CDR3. This chain connects TRBV25-1 to TRBJ1-5; D remains ambiguous. Germline V CDR1 and CDR2: MGHDK, SYGVNS. The CDR3 loop spans 14 amino acids. Trimming removed 1 base from V and 4 bases from J, with 8 bases in between. CDR3 protein: CASSESRANQPQHF. The CDR3 DNA sequence: TGTGCCAGCAGTGAATCGCGGGCAAATCAGCCCCAGCATTTT.

The genes are TRBV27 and TRBJ2-3; 7 bases are a match to TRBD2. CDR3 length: 16 amino acids. The ends lost 2 bases at V and 1 base at J; junction bases unmatched: 6. Germline loops: CDR1 MNHEY, CDR2 SMNVEV (reference sequence). In DNA form, the CDR3 reads TGTGCCAGCAGTTTAATCGGCCGGGAGGGCACAGATACGCAGTATTTT. It yields the protein CASSLIGREGTDTQYF.

This rearrangement joins TRBV2 to TRBJ2-2; no clear D gene. Trimming stripped 8 bases from V and 0 bases from J, with 10 bases between. CDR1 SNHLY and CDR2 FYNNEI come from the germline V gene. This CDR3 contains 14 residues. The CDR3 nucleotides read TGTGCCAGCTATTTGGCTGCGAACACCGGGGAGCTGTTTTTT. Translated: CASYLAANTGELFF. Looking up the rest from reference TRBV2 and TRBJ2-2 gives the full variable domain: EPEVTQTPSHQVTQMGQEVILRCVPISNHLYFYWYRQILGQKVEFLVSFYNNEISEKSEIFDDQFSVERPDGSNFTLKIRSTKLEDSAMYFCASYLAANTGELFFGEGSRLTVL.

This clone was counted only a few times. The chain recombines TRBV7-9 with TRBJ2-1; 7 bases agree with TRBD1. Germline loops: CDR1 SEHNR, CDR2 FQNEAQ (reference sequence). V gave up 5 bases and J gave up 10 bases; unmatched junction bases: 17. The CDR3 length is 16 residues. The CDR3 nucleotides are TGTGCCAGCAGCCAGAGGATCGGGCAGGGGGTATGGGAGCAGTTCTTC. Its protein product is CASSQRIGQGVWEQFF.

The chain combines TRBV29-1 with TRBJ2-1, with a weak D call TRBD1 (5 bases). Germline V gives CDR1 SQVTM, CDR2 ANQGSEA. The length of the CDR3 is 16 residues. The V end was cut by 6 bases, the J end by 0 bases, with 18 bases between. CDR3 residues: CSVHLLGVSSYNEQFF. CDR3 nucleotide sequence: TGCAGCGTCCACCTTTTAGGGGTCTCCTCCTACAATGAGCAGTTCTTC.

The V gene is TRBV14, the J gene TRBJ1-3, with D unresolved. CDR1 is SGHDN and CDR2 is FVKESK in the germline V gene. The CDR3 totals 12 residues. Trimming left V 6 bases short and J 9 bases short, with 12 bases between. This CDR3 is CASSPIRSTIYF. CDR3 DNA sequence: TGTGCCAGCAGTCCTATACGGAGCACCATATATTTT.

This clone was counted ten times or more. Other DNA sequences in the sample encode the same CDR3. The rearrangement joins TRBV5-1 to TRBJ2-3; the D gene is possibly TRBD2 (5 bases). V lost 0 bases and J 0 bases, leaving 5 bases between the germline ends. This CDR3 comprises 14 residues. Germline values: CDR1 SGHRS, CDR2 YFSETQ. The chain's CDR3 is CASSLGTSTDTQYF. The CDR3 bases are TGCGCCAGCAGCTTGGGGACTAGCACAGATACGCAGTATTTT. The entire variable domain, with the rest obtained from reference TRBV5-1 and TRBJ2-3, is as follows: KAGVTQTPRYLIKTRGQQVTLSCSPISGHRSVSWYQQTPGQGLQFLFEYFSETQRNKGNFPGRFSGRQFSNSRSEMNVSTLELGDSALYLCASSLGTSTDTQYFGPGTRLTVL.

This chain links TRBV11-2 with TRBJ2-7, with 12 bases that match TRBD1. The length of the CDR3 is 14 residues. Germline CDR1 SGHAT, CDR2 FQNNGV. V gave up 5 bases and J gave up 7 bases; unmatched junction bases: 6. CDR3 bases: TGTGCCAGCAGCCGCCGGGACAGGGGGCAAGAGCAGTACTTC. It specifies CASSRRDRGQEQYF.

The J gene is TRBJ2-1, the V gene TRBV5-1; 11 positions agree with TRBD2. Trimming cost V 3 bases and J 6 bases; bases outside gene matches: 8. This CDR3 is built from 16 residues. Per germline, CDR1 SGHRS and CDR2 YFSETQ. DNA of the CDR3: TGCGCCAGCAGCTCCGGACATAGCGGGAGGGGCAATGAGCAGTTCTTC. Protein product: CASSSGHSGRGNEQFF.

The rearrangement uses TRBV7-2 and TRBJ1-1; D gene uncertain. The CDR3 has 13 amino acids. From germline, CDR1 is SGHTA and CDR2 FQGNSA. Trimming took 5 bases from V and 2 from J, leaving 9 bases between them. This CDR3 is CASSRTANTEAFF. CDR3 bases: TGTGCCAGCAGCCGGACGGCTAACACTGAAGCTTTCTTT.

This sequence joins TRBV5-1 and TRBJ1-5; D not resolved. V shed 0 bases and J shed 3 bases, with 7 bases lying between them. The germline CDR1 and CDR2 sequences are SGHRS and YFSETQ. This CDR3 contains 14 residues. DNA for the CDR3: TGCGCCAGCAGCTTGGACCAGTCCAATCAGCCCCAGCATTTT. Translated: CASSLDQSNQPQHF.

The chain recombines TRBV7-3 with TRBJ2-7, with 8 bases that match TRBD1. This CDR3 is 14 amino acids long. Looked up from germline, CDR1 is SGHTA and CDR2 is FQGTGA. V lost 4 bases to trimming and J lost 3 bases; unmatched junction nucleotides: 5. Here the CDR3 DNA reads TGTGCCAGCAGCTCCTACAGGGGGAGCTACGAGCAGTACTTC. Amino acid sequence: CASSSYRGSYEQYF.

The rearrangement uses TRBV6-1 and TRBJ2-3; 7 bases are a match to TRBD2. The germline gives CDR1 MNHNS, CDR2 SASEGT. This CDR3 spans 15 amino acids. The ends lost 7 bases at V and 0 bases at J; junction bases unmatched: 7. The CDR3 spells CASTRSGPSTDTQYF. The DNA for the CDR3 is TGTGCCAGCACCCGTAGCGGGCCGAGCACAGATACGCAGTATTTT.

V gene TRBV13 combines with J gene TRBJ2-1; possible D gene TRBD1, 6 bases. V was shortened by 5 bases and J by 7 bases, with 15 bases between the two germline ends. There are 14 residues in the CDR3. Germline CDR1 is PRHDT and CDR2 is FYEKMQ (reference sequence). The CDR3 here is CASSPRGVSNEQFF. The CDR3 coding sequence is TGTGCCAGCAGCCCCAGGGGTGTTTCAAATGAGCAGTTCTTC.

The chain combines TRBV7-9 with TRBJ1-2, with TRBD1 matching 8 bases. The germline CDR1 and CDR2 sequences are SEHNR and FQNEAQ (reference sequence). The trim removed 3 bases at V and 3 bases at J, leaving 9 bases unmatched. The CDR3 runs to 16 residues. The CDR3 DNA follows: TGTGCCAGCAGCTTCCTGGACAGGGAGGAGTACTATGGCTACACCTTC. Amino acid sequence: CASSFLDREEYYGYTF.

The chain recombines TRBV7-6 with TRBJ2-2; 11 bases agree with TRBD2. The junction had 5 bases not matched to a gene; V was cut back by 1 base and J by 1 base. Germline CDR1 is SGHVS and CDR2 is FNYEAQ. This CDR3 has 18 residues. CDR3 DNA: TGTGCCAGCAGCTTAGTTGGTCTAGCGGGAGGGAACACCGGGGAGCTGTTTTTT. Its translation is CASSLVGLAGGNTGELFF.

The chain has TRBV11-2 and TRBJ1-3, with no clear D. The CDR3 is 15 amino acids. The germline gives CDR1 SGHAT, CDR2 FQNNGV. Trimming cost V 4 bases and J 4 bases, with 14 bases left between them. CDR3 loop: CASSSSSDAGNTIYF. CDR3 in DNA: TGTGCCAGCAGCTCCTCCTCCGATGCCGGAAACACCATATATTTT. The full variable domain, rest sourced from reference TRBV11-2 and TRBJ1-3, is EAGVAQSPRYKIIEKRQSVAFWCNPISGHATLYWYQQILGQGPKLLIQFQNNGVVDDSQLPKDRFSAERLKGVDSTLKIQPAKLEDSAVYLCASSSSSDAGNTIYFGEGSWLTVV.